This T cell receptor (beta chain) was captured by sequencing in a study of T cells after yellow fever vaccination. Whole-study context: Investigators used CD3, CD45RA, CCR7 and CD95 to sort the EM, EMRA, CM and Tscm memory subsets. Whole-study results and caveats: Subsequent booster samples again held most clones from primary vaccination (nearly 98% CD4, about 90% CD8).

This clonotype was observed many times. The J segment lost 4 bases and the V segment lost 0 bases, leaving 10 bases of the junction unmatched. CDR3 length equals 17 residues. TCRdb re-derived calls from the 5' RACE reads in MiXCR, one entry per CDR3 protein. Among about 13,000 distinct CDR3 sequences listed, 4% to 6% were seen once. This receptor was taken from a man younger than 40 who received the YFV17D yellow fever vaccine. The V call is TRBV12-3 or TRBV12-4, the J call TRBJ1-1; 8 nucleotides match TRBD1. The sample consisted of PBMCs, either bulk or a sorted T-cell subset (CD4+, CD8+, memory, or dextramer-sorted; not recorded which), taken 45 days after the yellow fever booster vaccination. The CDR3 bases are TGTGCCAGCAGTTTAGCTTTGAGGACAGGGTTGGTCACTGAAGCTTTCTTT. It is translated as CASSLALRTGLVTEAFF.